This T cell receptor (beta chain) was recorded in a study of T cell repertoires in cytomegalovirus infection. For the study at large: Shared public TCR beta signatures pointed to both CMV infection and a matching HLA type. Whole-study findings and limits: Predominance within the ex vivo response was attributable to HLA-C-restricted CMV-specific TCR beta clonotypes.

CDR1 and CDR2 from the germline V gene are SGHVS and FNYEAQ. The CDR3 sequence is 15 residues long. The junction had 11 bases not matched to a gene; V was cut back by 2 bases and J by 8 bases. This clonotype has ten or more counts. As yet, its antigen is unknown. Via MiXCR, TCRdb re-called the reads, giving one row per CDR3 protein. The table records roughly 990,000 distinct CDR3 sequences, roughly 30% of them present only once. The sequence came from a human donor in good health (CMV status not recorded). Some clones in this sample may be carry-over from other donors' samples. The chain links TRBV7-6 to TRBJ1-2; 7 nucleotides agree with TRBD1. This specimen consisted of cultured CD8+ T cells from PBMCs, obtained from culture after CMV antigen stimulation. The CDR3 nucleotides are TGTGCCAGCAGCTTATCTGGGGACAGCCTTATGGGCTACACCTTC. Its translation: CASSLSGDSLMGYTF.